One sample yielded the 10 T cell receptor beta chains listed below, sequenced in a study of glioma-infiltrating T cells. Amplification of TCR alpha and beta CDR3 regions from RNA used iRepertoire nested multiplex PCR. One entry per CDR3 protein results from TCRdb running MiXCR on the multiplex PCR reads. This sample carries over 140,000 distinct CDR3 sequences, 39% of them seen once, and the ten largest clones take about 18%. The sample consisted of glioma tissue, nonneoplastic brain tissue, or PBMCs (not recorded which). The source is a human donor with low-grade glioma or glioblastoma, undergoing nonglioma brain surgery, or in good health (not recorded which).

The V gene is TRBV20-1, the J gene TRBJ2-1; no definite D call. The CDR3 consists of 15 residues. Germline-derived CDR1 and CDR2 are DFQATT and SNEGSKA (reference sequence). Trimming took 3 bases from V and 8 from J, leaving 20 bases between them. The DNA for the CDR3 is TGCAGTGCTAGTAAGTACCGAAACCTCTGGCATGAGCAGTTCTTC. This encodes CSASKYRNLWHEQFF.

The V and J genes are TRBV14 and TRBJ2-1; 12 bases map to TRBD2. The CDR3 is made up of 15 amino acids. The germline V gene has CDR1 SGHDN and CDR2 FVKESK. The V segment lost 3 bases and the J segment 9 bases; nucleotides outside the gene matches: 6. In DNA form, the CDR3 reads TGTGCCAGCAGCCATCGACTAGCGGGGGCGGCTGAGCAGTTCTTC. Its protein is CASSHRLAGAAEQFF.

This clonotype was picked up many times. The chain links TRBV20-1 to TRBJ2-7; TRBD2 is a possible D gene (6 bases). This CDR3 comprises 11 residues. V lost 3 bases and J lost 5, with 8 bases in between. From germline, CDR1 is DFQATT and CDR2 SNEGSKA (reference sequence). CDR3 in amino acids: CSASPGDEQYF. The CDR3 coding sequence is TGCAGTGCTAGCCCGGGAGACGAGCAGTACTTC.

The CDR3 sequence is CATSSGPYEQYF. The CDR3 DNA sequence: TGTGCCACCTCATCGGGCCCCTACGAGCAGTACTTC. The rearrangement links TRBV24-1 to TRBJ2-7; D gene unclear. With 9 bases removed from V and 2 bases from J, the gap between germline ends came to 10 bases. The CDR3 length is 12 residues. Germline V gene data show CDR1 as KGHDR and CDR2 as SFDVKD.

The sample holds a few counts of this clonotype. V gene TRBV28 combines with J gene TRBJ1-5; TRBD1 matches at 7 bases. J lost 1 base, V lost 7 bases, and 13 bases had no gene match. This CDR3 has 17 residues. Germline V gene data show CDR1 as MDHEN and CDR2 as SYDVKM. The CDR3: CASTQSRGTDSNQPQHF. The CDR3 bases are TGTGCCAGCACCCAATCGAGGGGGACAGACAGCAATCAGCCCCAGCATTTT.

V and J are TRBV7-2 and TRBJ1-1; D is perhaps TRBD1 (6 bases). From germline, CDR1 is SGHTA and CDR2 FQGNSA. This CDR3 has 12 amino acids. V lost 5 bases to trimming and J lost 7 bases, with 11 bases between them. The CDR3 sequence is CASSPQGLEAFF. CDR3 sequence (DNA): TGTGCCAGCAGCCCACAGGGCCTTGAAGCTTTCTTT.

J is TRBJ1-1 and V is TRBV6-1; TRBD1 is a possible D gene (5 bases). This CDR3 is 14 amino acids long. Germline-derived CDR1 and CDR2 are MNHNS and SASEGT. Deletions cut 6 bases from V and 4 bases from J, with 15 bases between. The CDR3 loop reads CASRLLGLGTEAFF. The CDR3 nucleotides are TGTGCCAGCAGACTCCTGGGGCTTGGCACTGAAGCTTTCTTT.

The J gene is TRBJ2-1, the V gene TRBV5-1; D gene uncertain. V was clipped by 2 bases and J by 8 bases, with 8 bases between them. This CDR3 is 12 amino acids long. CDR1 and CDR2 (germline): SGHRS, YFSETQ. The CDR3 reads CASSLISDEQFF. CDR3 bases: TGCGCCAGCAGCTTAATAAGCGATGAGCAGTTCTTC.

This clonotype was observed a few times. The chain recombines TRBV6-1 with TRBJ2-7; 16 bases line up with TRBD2. Trimming took 5 bases from V and 2 from J; bases not matched to a gene: 3. Per germline, CDR1 MNHNS and CDR2 SASEGT. The CDR3 sequence is 16 residues long. This CDR3 is CASSYGTSGRAYEQYF. The CDR3 DNA reads TGTGCCAGCAGTTATGGGACTAGCGGGAGGGCCTACGAGCAGTACTTC.

This clonotype was seen more than once but under ten times. V is TRBV7-2 and J is TRBJ2-3; weak D call: TRBD2 (6 bases). This CDR3 comprises 17 residues. V was shortened by 3 bases and J by 0 bases, with 16 bases between the two germline ends. The germline V gene has CDR1 SGHTA and CDR2 FQGNSA. The CDR3 sequence: CASSLHQVAVSTDTQYF. CDR3 coding DNA: TGTGCCAGCAGCTTGCACCAAGTAGCGGTTAGCACAGATACGCAGTATTTT.